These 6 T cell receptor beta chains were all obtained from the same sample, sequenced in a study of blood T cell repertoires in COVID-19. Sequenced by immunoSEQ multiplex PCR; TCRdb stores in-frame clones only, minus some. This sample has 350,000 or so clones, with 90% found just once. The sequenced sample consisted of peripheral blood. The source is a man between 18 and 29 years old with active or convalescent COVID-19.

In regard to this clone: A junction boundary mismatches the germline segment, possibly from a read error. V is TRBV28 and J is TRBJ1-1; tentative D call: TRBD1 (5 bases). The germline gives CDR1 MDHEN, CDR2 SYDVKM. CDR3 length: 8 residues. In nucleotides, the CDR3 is TGTGCCAGCACGGGGGTCGTCTTT. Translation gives CASTGVVF.

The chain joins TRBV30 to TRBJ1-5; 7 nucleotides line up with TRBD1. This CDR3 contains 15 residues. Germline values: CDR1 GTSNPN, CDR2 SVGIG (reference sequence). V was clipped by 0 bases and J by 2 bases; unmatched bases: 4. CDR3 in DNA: TGTGCCTGGAGTGTCGGGGACAGCCGCAATCAGCCCCAGCATTTT. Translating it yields CAWSVGDSRNQPQHF. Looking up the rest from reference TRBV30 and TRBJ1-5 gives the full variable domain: SQTIHQWPATLVQPVGSPLSLECTVEGTSNPNLYWYRQAAGRGLQLLFYSVGIGQISSEVPQNLSASRPQDRQFILSSKKLLLSDSGFYLCAWSVGDSRNQPQHFGDGTRLSIL.

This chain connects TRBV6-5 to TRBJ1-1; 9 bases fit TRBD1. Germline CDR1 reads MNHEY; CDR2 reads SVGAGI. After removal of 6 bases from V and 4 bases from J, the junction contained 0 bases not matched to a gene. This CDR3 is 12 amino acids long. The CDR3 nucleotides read TGTGCCAGCAGGACAGGGGGCACTGAAGCTTTCTTT. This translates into CASRTGGTEAFF.

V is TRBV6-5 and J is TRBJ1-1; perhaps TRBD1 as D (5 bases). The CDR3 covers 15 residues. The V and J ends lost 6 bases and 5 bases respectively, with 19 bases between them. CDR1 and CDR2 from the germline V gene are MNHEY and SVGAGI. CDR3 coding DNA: TGTGCCAGCAGATCCCTCGGGGGTCGGGGGACTGAAGCTTTCTTT. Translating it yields CASRSLGGRGTEAFF.

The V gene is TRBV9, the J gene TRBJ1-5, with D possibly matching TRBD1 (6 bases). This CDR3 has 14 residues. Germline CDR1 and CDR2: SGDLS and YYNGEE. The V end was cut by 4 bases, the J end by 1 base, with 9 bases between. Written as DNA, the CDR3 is TGTGCCAGCAGCACACAGGGAAGCAATCAGCCCCAGCATTTT. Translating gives CASSTQGSNQPQHF. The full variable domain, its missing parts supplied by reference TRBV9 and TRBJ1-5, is DSGVTQTPKHLITATGQRVTLRCSPRSGDLSVYWYQQSLDQGLQFLIQYYNGEERAKGNILERFSAQQFPDLHSELNLSSLELGDSALYFCASSTQGSNQPQHFGDGTRLSIL.

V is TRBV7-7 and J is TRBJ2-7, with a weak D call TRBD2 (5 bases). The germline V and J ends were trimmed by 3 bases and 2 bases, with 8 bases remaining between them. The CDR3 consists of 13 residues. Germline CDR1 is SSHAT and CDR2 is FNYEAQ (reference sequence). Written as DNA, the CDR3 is TGTGCCAGCAGCTTTACTAGTACCTACGAGCAGTACTTC. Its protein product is CASSFTSTYEQYF.